These 2 T cell receptor beta chains came from one sample sequenced in a study of T cell repertoires in cytomegalovirus infection. TCRdb itself ran the reads through MiXCR, one entry per CDR3 protein. The repertoire holds a few hundred thousand distinct CDR3 sequences, with more than 8% as singletons. The specimen was PBMCs. These receptors were collected from a human donor in good health (CMV status not recorded). Some clones in this sample may be carry-over from other donors' samples.

Ten or more counts support this clonotype. The chain joins TRBV7-2 to TRBJ1-5; TRBD1 matches at 10 bases. This CDR3 region has 15 residues. The V and J ends lost 4 bases and 6 bases, in that order; junction bases with no gene match: 6. Germline CDR1 and CDR2: SGHTA and FQGNSA. DNA for the CDR3: TGTGCCAGCAGCTGGGGACAGGGGTCCGCTCAGCCCCAGCATTTT. Its translation is CASSWGQGSAQPQHF.

This clonotype was detected many times. This chain uses TRBV12-3 or TRBV12-4 with TRBJ1-5; D is perhaps TRBD1 (6 bases). The CDR3 is made up of 15 amino acids. Trimming took 6 bases from V and 1 from J, leaving 13 bases between them. The CDR3: CASSQQGRSNQPQHF. The DNA of the CDR3 is TGTGCCAGCAGCCAACAGGGTAGGAGCAATCAGCCCCAGCATTTT.